This T cell receptor (beta chain) was identified during a study of shared clonotypes between healthy human individuals (dated by TCRdb to 2018 to 2020). Background for the entire study: The cohort comprised a couple of women and a few men aged 18 to 49 years. To increase sequencing depth and limit assay-specific biases, TCR repertoire library preparation and sequencing were carried out by different laboratories using diverse techniques. For each donor, CD4 naive and CD4 memory were each given three plates, CD8 naive was given two plates, and CD8 memory was given one plate. The study deeply sequenced blood TCR repertoires of about 5 healthy adults to estimate repertoire size and the extent of clonotype sharing between individuals. Per donor, leukapheresis produced somewhere between about 0.9 and 9 billion PBMCs.

General findings and caveats noted by the study authors: Because the study included a small number of donors, the genetic and exposure-history diversity represented was limited. Pairwise subsampling indicated that sequencing depth was expected to affect the degree of clonotype sharing among donors. Estimated clonotype richness was generally larger for naive than for memory subsets. Compared with non-shared clonotypes, clonotypes shared by all four sorted-subset donors had higher generation probabilities. Even with the large sequencing depth, rarefaction of the sorted-subset datasets indicated that sequencing was incomplete. Around 5.4% of naive CD4, around 4% of naive CD8, approximately 2% of memory CD4, and around 0.42% of memory CD8 clonotypes were shared across a handful of donors. Sampling was restricted to blood, and TCR repertoires in tissues likely differ from the TCR repertoires found in blood.

CD8 naive samples were CD45RO-negative cells positively selected for CCR7, giving a CD45RA+CCR7+ population that excluded TemRA cells. The donors were healthy, HIV-negative adults who had no recently reported acute infections or vaccinations. Every donor was a Caucasian adult living in Nashville, Tennessee, USA. Blood was obtained by leukapheresis, after which PBMCs were separated by Ficoll-Histopaque density gradient centrifugation and cryopreserved in liquid nitrogen vapor phase. Analytical flow cytometry was used to check the purity and quantity of every magnetically sorted T cell population. Genomic DNA was isolated from every sorted fraction and measured by UV absorbance on a Nanodrop 2000c. In the case of this clone: The antigen this receptor binds is unknown. No base quality information exists; no much larger clone differs at one position.

The CDR3 runs 18 residues from the cysteine to the phenylalanine. The entry retains the CDR3 DNA only, 54 bases that are in frame from base 1. The germline V and J ends show losses of 3 bases and 1 base respectively, and no gene match explains 7 bases of the junction. Per the germline V gene (reference sequence), SEHNR is the CDR1 and FQNEAQ is the CDR2. Using the deep immunoSEQ assay, TCR CDR3 regions were amplified from genomic DNA by multiplex PCR. For each cell subset, the extracted genomic DNA was distributed evenly across all wells of several immunoSEQ 96-well plates, and each plate served as one replicate. For sorted subsets, each replicate PCR was loaded with around 220 ng genomic DNA, equivalent to about 33,000 T cell genomes. The purified libraries were quantified using a Qubit 3.0 fluorometer, sized with a Bioanalyzer 2100, and then quantified again using the KAPA Library Quantification kit. A separate single-read 150-cycle Illumina NextSeq 550 flow cell was used to sequence each immunoSEQ 96-well plate. The original pipeline was this. Because only junctional sequences without quality scores were contained in the immunoSEQ output, filtering matching that applied to full-length reads could not be performed. Sequences were annotated with PyIR, a Python wrapper for IgBLAST v1.9, and V/J genes and CDR3 were assigned using IMGT germline references. Reads with weak V/J assignments (E-value above 1e-6), missing CDR3, stop codons, out-of-frame junctions, or ambiguous translated residues were removed. V3J clonotypes were defined as sequences sharing the same inferred V gene, J gene, and CDR3 amino acid sequence. Percentage overlap between repertoires was calculated by dividing the number of shared unique clonotypes by the size of the smaller repertoire. Three approaches were used to assess repertoire richness: RTK rarefaction, the Chao1 estimator, and Recon v2.1 estimates of unobserved clonotypes. Generation probabilities were computed with OLGA for all TCRbeta clonotypes obtained by the gDNA method from a handful of donors. TCRdb took over this immuneACCESS table, retaining in-frame rearrangements with V and J assigned. Such tables are incomplete; in checked studies, under half of the missing clones stem from an unresolved V gene, and the remainder is unexplained. The V and J calls and clone size were taken over from that table, and D and trimming were inferred from the DNA. This sample gives about 2,200,000 clones in total; under 95% of them show up just once. Together, the top ten hold under 2% of the sample.

The sequenced material came from naive CD8+ T cells from PBMCs. The cell subset or site label corresponds to: CD45RA+CCR7+. The V gene is TRBV7-9 and the J gene is TRBJ2-3, and TRBD2 matches 13 of the central bases. This receptor was obtained from a man younger than 35 in good health. Some clones in this sample may be carry-over from other donors' samples. The CDR3 has the sequence CASSLPTSGRLGTDTQYF. The base sequence is TGTGCCAGCAGCTTGCCGACTAGCGGGAGGTTGGGCACAGATACGCAGTATTTT. The variable domain in full, with residues beyond the CDR3 obtained from the reference TRBV7-9 and TRBJ2-3 genes, is DTGVSQNPRHKITKRGQNVTFRCDPISEHNRLYWYRQTLGQGPEFLTYFQNEAQLEKSRLLSDRFSAERPKGSFSTLEIQRTEQGDSAMYLCASSLPTSGRLGTDTQYFGPGTRLTVL.